The TCR beta chain described here comes from a study of control samples from healthy donors and cancer patients. TCRdb's copy holds only in-frame clones and misses some; the assay was immunoSEQ multiplex PCR. The sample lists approximately 180,000 clones, approximately 94% occurring once. The receptor comes from a woman between 18 and 29 years old in good health. Sequences were obtained from blood.

CDR3 sequence reads: CASSFGQGNEKLFF. CDR3 sequence (DNA): TGTGCCAGCAGTTTCGGACAGGGGAATGAAAAACTGTTTTTT. The V call is TRBV2, the J call TRBJ1-4; 9 bases are a match to TRBD1. J gave up 5 bases and V 5 bases, and 3 bases lay outside the gene matches. The CDR3 is 14 amino acids. Germline-derived CDR1 and CDR2 are SNHLY and FYNNEI.